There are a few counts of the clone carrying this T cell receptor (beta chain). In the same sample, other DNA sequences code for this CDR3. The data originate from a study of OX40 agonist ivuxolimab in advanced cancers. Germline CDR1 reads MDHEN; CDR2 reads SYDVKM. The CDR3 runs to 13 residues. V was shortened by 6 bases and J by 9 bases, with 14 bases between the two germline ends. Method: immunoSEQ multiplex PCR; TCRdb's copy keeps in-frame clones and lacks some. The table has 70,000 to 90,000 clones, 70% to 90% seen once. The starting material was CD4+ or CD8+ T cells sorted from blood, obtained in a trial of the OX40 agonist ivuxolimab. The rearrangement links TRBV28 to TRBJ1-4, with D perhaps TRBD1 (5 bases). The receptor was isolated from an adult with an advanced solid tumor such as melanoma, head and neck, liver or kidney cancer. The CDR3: CASSGGGNQKLFF. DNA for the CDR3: TGTGCCAGCAGCGGGGGGGGGAACCAAAAACTGTTTTTT.